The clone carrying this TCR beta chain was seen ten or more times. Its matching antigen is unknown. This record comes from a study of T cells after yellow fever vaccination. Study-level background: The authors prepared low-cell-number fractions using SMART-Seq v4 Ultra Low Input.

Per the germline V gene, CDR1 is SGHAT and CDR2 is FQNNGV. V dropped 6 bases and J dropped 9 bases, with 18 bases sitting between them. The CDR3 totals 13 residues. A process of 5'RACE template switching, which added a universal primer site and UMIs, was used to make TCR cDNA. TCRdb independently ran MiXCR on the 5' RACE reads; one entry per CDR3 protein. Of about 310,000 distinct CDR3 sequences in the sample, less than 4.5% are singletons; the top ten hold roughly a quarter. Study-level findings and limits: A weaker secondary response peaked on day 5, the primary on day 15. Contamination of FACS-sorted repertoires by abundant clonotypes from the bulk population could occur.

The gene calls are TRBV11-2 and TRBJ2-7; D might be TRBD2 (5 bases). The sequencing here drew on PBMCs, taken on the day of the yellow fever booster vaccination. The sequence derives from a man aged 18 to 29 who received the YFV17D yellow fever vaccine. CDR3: CASSTRWSEGQYF. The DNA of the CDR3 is TGTGCCAGCAGTACTAGATGGAGCGAGGGGCAGTACTTC.